The 27 T cell receptor beta chains listed next were all sequenced from one sample in a study of vaccination and CD4 T cells after COVID-19. Noted treatment: approximately nine-day PBMC culture with coronavirus spike peptide pools or control peptides (ViraFEST assay). No antigen has been assigned to these receptors. With the Oncomine TCR Beta short-read assay, DNA from cultured CD4+ T cells was sequenced. TCRdb fed the PCR reads into MiXCR, producing one record per CDR3 protein. Among approximately 17,000 distinct CDR3 sequences listed, around 33% were seen once. Material for sequencing was cultured CD4+ T cells from blood. Receptor source: a human donor with COVID-19.

The CDR3 is CASSLTLVGGAGTGELFF. The CDR3 DNA reads as TGTGCCAGCAGCTTAACGTTAGTTGGGGGCGCGGGCACCGGGGAGCTGTTTTTT. The genes are TRBV7-3 and TRBJ2-2, with TRBD1 as a possible D gene (6 bases). Trimming shortened V by 0 bases and J by 4 bases, and 18 bases separated the two germline ends. Germline V CDR1 and CDR2: SGHTA, FQGTGA. This CDR3 has 18 amino acids.

About this clonotype: At one end, the junction sequence differs from germline, possibly due to a read error. This chain joins TRBV24-1 and TRBJ2-5, with TRBD1 matching 7 bases. This CDR3 has 16 residues. Germline CDR1 is KGHDR and CDR2 is SFDVKD. The CDR3 bases are TGTGCCACCAGTGATCCGCAGGTGGGACAGCAAGGGACCCAGTACTTC. It encodes CATSDPQVGQQGTQYF.

The V call is TRBV18, the J call TRBJ1-6; weak D call: TRBD1 (6 bases). V was pared by 0 bases and J by 3 bases, with 15 bases between. Germline V gene sequence: CDR1 KGHSH, CDR2 LQKENI. The CDR3 is 18 residues long. In nucleotides, the CDR3 is TGTGCCAGCTCACCACCTTACGGAGGGGGGATCTATAATTCACCCCTCCACTTT. Translated: CASSPPYGGGIYNSPLHF.

By share, this clonotype counts as medium-sized. This chain connects TRBV20-1 to TRBJ2-7; perhaps TRBD2 as D (6 bases). This CDR3 comprises 14 residues. Germline CDR1 is DFQATT and CDR2 is SNEGSKA (reference sequence). V was shortened by 0 bases and J by 4 bases, with 13 bases between the two germline ends. CDR3 nucleotides: TGCAGTGCTAGAGATCCGGCGGGGATATACGAGCAGTACTTC. Encoded protein: CSARDPAGIYEQYF.

This clonotype has a handful of counts. The genes are TRBV5-1 and TRBJ2-3, with TRBD2 identical over 9 bases. This CDR3 has 15 residues. Germline V gene sequence: CDR1 SGHRS, CDR2 YFSETQ. J was trimmed by 4 bases and V by 0 bases; bases with no gene match: 3. The CDR3 nucleotides read TGCGCCAGCAGCTTGGATGCTAGCGGGGCAGATACGCAGTATTTT. This translates into CASSLDASGADTQYF.

V is TRBV5-1 and J is TRBJ1-3; 10 positions match TRBD1. V dropped 4 bases and J dropped 2; count of bases not matched to a gene: 6. The CDR3 runs to 16 residues. Germline assignment: CDR1 SGHRS and CDR2 YFSETQ. The CDR3 region has the DNA TGCGCCAGCAGCGACCGACAGGGGGCACCTGGAAACACCATATATTTT. It translates to CASSDRQGAPGNTIYF.

The rearrangement uses TRBV7-8 and TRBJ2-7; 7 nucleotides match TRBD1. Germline V gene lookup returns CDR1 SGHVS and CDR2 FQNEAQ. V shed 8 bases and J 3 bases; nucleotides not matched to a gene: 10. The CDR3 loop spans 14 amino acids. For the CDR3, the DNA is TGTGCCAGCCATACGCCGGGACAGCACTACGAGCAGTACTTC. It is translated as CASHTPGQHYEQYF.

This clonotype was seen a few times. The V call is TRBV15, the J call TRBJ1-4, with D possibly being TRBD1 (5 bases). From germline, CDR1 is LNHNV and CDR2 YYDKDF (reference sequence). The CDR3 spans 16 residues. The V gene lost 1 base and the J gene lost 2 bases, with 11 bases spanning the gap. This CDR3 is CATSRAGALTNEKLFF. CDR3 DNA sequence: TGTGCCACCAGCAGAGCTGGGGCACTCACTAATGAAAAACTGTTTTTT.

This rearrangement joins TRBV28 to TRBJ1-3, with TRBD1 matching over 7 bases. V trimming: 1 base; J trimming: 4 bases; junction bases outside the gene matches: 7. The CDR3 is 16 amino acids. Germline V lookup: CDR1 MDHEN, CDR2 SYDVKM. The CDR3 DNA is TGTGCCAGCAGTTTATCGGCCCCAGGGGGGGGAAACACCATATATTTT. Encoded protein: CASSLSAPGGGNTIYF.

The rearrangement uses TRBV5-4 and TRBJ2-3; 11 bases are shared with TRBD1. Trimming took 3 bases from V and 6 from J; bases not matched to a gene: 3. CDR1 is SGHNT, CDR2 YYREEE, per germline (reference sequence). The CDR3 spans 14 residues. The CDR3 bases are TGTGCCAGCAGCTGGGACAGGGGGGCGGATACGCAGTATTTT. It encodes CASSWDRGADTQYF.

The gene calls are TRBV28 and TRBJ1-3; the D gene is possibly TRBD1 (6 bases). CDR3 length: 15 residues. The ends were cut back, 7 bases at V and 0 bases at J, with 13 bases in the middle. From germline, CDR1 is MDHEN and CDR2 SYDVKM. CDR3 nucleotides: TGTGCCAGCAAGGGGGGGGCTACCTCTGGAAACACCATATATTTT. Translation gives CASKGGATSGNTIYF.

V and J are TRBV19 and TRBJ1-2; D is perhaps TRBD1 (5 bases). V lost 0 bases and J 4 bases, leaving 15 bases between the germline ends. Germline CDR1 LNHDA, CDR2 SQIVND (reference sequence). This CDR3 spans 16 amino acids. This CDR3 reads CASSIDRGAPPYGYTF. DNA for the CDR3: TGTGCCAGTAGTATAGATCGAGGGGCCCCCCCCTATGGCTACACCTTC.

This clonotype occurred a few times. The chain joins TRBV19 to TRBJ1-5, with 7 bases identical to TRBD1. The trim removed 2 bases at V and 3 bases at J, leaving 13 bases unmatched. The CDR3 covers 18 residues. Germline V gene lookup returns CDR1 LNHDA and CDR2 SQIVND (reference sequence). CDR3 in DNA: TGTGCCAGTAGTATAAATGGTCTCGGGACAGCCGACAATCAGCCCCAGCATTTT. Translation: CASSINGLGTADNQPQHF.

Relative to its sample, this clonotype is medium-sized (0.01 to 0.1%). The CDR3 DNA follows: TGTGCCAGCAGCACCACCCTGGAGAGCAGCTCCTATAATTCACCCCTCCACTTT. Encoded protein: CASSTTLESSSYNSPLHF. The chain couples TRBV7-8 to TRBJ1-6, with D unresolved. The V and J ends lost 5 bases and 0 bases respectively, with 17 bases between them. Germline CDR1 and CDR2: SGHVS and FQNEAQ. This CDR3 region has 18 residues.

The J gene is TRBJ1-6, the V gene TRBV30, with D uncertain. The CDR3 is made up of 13 amino acids. Trimming left V 2 bases short and J 2 bases short, with 4 bases between. Germline V gene data show CDR1 as GTSNPN and CDR2 as SVGIG (reference sequence). The CDR3 sequence is CAWSLTYNSPLHF. CDR3 DNA: TGTGCCTGGAGTTTAACCTATAATTCACCCCTCCACTTT.

This chain links TRBV27 with TRBJ2-3; 12 bases align to TRBD2. Trimming at V came to 6 bases and at J to 8 bases, leaving 9 bases not matched to a gene. Germline values: CDR1 MNHEY, CDR2 SMNVEV (reference sequence). The CDR3 is made up of 15 amino acids. The CDR3 DNA sequence: TGTGCCAGCAGCACGACTAGCGGGGGTCTTGGTACGCAGTATTTT. This gives the protein CASSTTSGGLGTQYF.

The genes are TRBV7-9 and TRBJ2-3, with a possible D match to TRBD1 (5 bases). Trimming left V 5 bases short and J 2 bases short, with 11 bases between. The CDR3 runs 14 residues. Germline V gene lookup returns CDR1 SEHNR and CDR2 FQNEAQ (reference sequence). In DNA, the CDR3 is TGTGCCAGCAGCCAACAGGCGTCCACAGATACGCAGTATTTT. Translation: CASSQQASTDTQYF.

Written as DNA, the CDR3 is TGTGCCACCAGCAGGGGGGGGGGGCCGGACACTGAAGCTTTCTTT. It is translated as CATSRGGGPDTEAFF. The chain combines TRBV15 with TRBJ1-1; a weak D match, TRBD1 (6 bases). V was clipped by 3 bases and J by 3 bases, with 14 bases between them. The CDR3 runs 15 residues. Germline V gene lookup returns CDR1 LNHNV and CDR2 YYDKDF (reference sequence).

The chain is built from TRBV6-1 and TRBJ2-1; D possibly uses TRBD1 or TRBD2 (6 bases each). The germline V and J ends were trimmed by 8 bases and 5 bases, with 13 bases remaining between them. The CDR3 length is 13 residues. Germline CDR1 is MNHNS and CDR2 is SASEGT. CDR3 sequence reads: CASRGRINNEQFF. Written as DNA, the CDR3 is TGTGCCAGCCGGGGGCGTATAAACAATGAGCAGTTCTTC.

This clonotype was recorded a few times. The chain uses TRBV19 and TRBJ1-1; D remains unclear. Trimming cost V 6 bases and J 7 bases, with 15 bases left between them. This CDR3 is built from 13 residues. Per the germline V gene, CDR1 is LNHDA and CDR2 is SQIVND (reference sequence). DNA of the CDR3: TGTGCCAGTAGAATCCCGGGAGAAGGTGAAGCTTTCTTT. This encodes CASRIPGEGEAFF.

The chain is built from TRBV7-9 and TRBJ1-3; D is undetermined. CDR3 length equals 15 residues. V was clipped by 5 bases and J by 0 bases, with 11 bases between them. Germline V gene data show CDR1 as SEHNR and CDR2 as FQNEAQ (reference sequence). The CDR3 region has the DNA TGTGCCAGCAGCAAGGCCAGTCCCTCTGGAAACACCATATATTTT. It specifies CASSKASPSGNTIYF.

The V gene is TRBV6-1, the J gene TRBJ1-1; no clear D. There are 13 residues in the CDR3. Germline V gene sequence: CDR1 MNHNS, CDR2 SASEGT. The V end was cut by 7 bases, the J end by 0 bases, with 9 bases between. The CDR3 reads CASTYQVNTEAFF. The CDR3 coding sequence is TGTGCCAGCACCTATCAGGTGAACACTGAAGCTTTCTTT.

V is TRBV7-8 and J is TRBJ2-2; 10 nucleotides line up with TRBD1. The V gene end was trimmed by 3 bases and the J gene end by 2 bases; junction bases not matched to a gene: 3. The V gene's germline CDR1 is SGHVS and CDR2 FQNEAQ. This CDR3 is built from 16 residues. CDR3 region: CASSFRDRGNTGELFF. The CDR3 bases are TGTGCCAGCAGCTTCCGGGACAGGGGAAACACCGGGGAGCTGTTTTTT.

The chain has TRBV12-3 or TRBV12-4 and TRBJ1-4; D may be TRBD1 (6 bases). V gave up 6 bases and J gave up 8 bases, with 16 bases separating them. This CDR3 has 14 amino acids. For the CDR3, the DNA is TGTGCCAGCAGAGGGGACAACACGGGGGAAAAACTGTTTTTT. Its translation is CASRGDNTGEKLFF.

V gene TRBV6-5 combines with J gene TRBJ1-2, with TRBD1 matching over 7 bases. Unmatched junction bases numbered 9, after V lost 3 bases and J lost 8 bases. Germline assignment: CDR1 MNHEY and CDR2 SVGAGI. The CDR3 length is 14 residues. For the CDR3, the DNA is TGTGCCAGCAGTTATGATGCAGGGGGGACCGGCTACACCTTC. Its protein is CASSYDAGGTGYTF.

This sequence joins TRBV20-1 and TRBJ1-6; possibly TRBD1 for D (5 bases). The CDR3 length is 16 residues. Germline V lookup: CDR1 DFQATT, CDR2 SNEGSKA (reference sequence). V was shortened by 2 bases and J by 4 bases, with 15 bases between the two germline ends. The chain's CDR3 is CSARKTGTDYNSPLHF. CDR3 coding DNA: TGCAGTGCTAGAAAAACCGGGACGGATTATAATTCACCCCTCCACTTT.

A remark on this clonotype: An end of the junction does not agree with germline; a read error may underlie this. V is TRBV6-1 and J is TRBJ1-3; no firm D call. This CDR3 region has 14 residues. Germline V gives CDR1 MNHNS, CDR2 SASEGT. The CDR3 sequence is CACSQVFSGNTIYF. CDR3 DNA sequence: TGTGCCTGCAGTCAGGTGTTCTCTGGAAACACCATATATTTT.